Listed below are T cell receptor beta chains from one sample, sequenced in a study of cytomegalovirus exposure and HLA in healthy donors. Generated by immunoSEQ multiplex PCR, the TCRdb table keeps only in-frame clones and is missing some. The listing records about 210,000 clones. The sequenced sample was PBMCs. The receptors derive from a woman under 40 in good health and CMV-seropositive. Each CDR3 is given with its conserved first and last residue. D genes are given only for firm matches.

NA	12	TRBV10-3	TRBJ2-5	CAISGQKETQYF	TGTGCCATCAGTGGACAGAAAGAGACCCAGTACTTC
TRBD1	13	TRBV2	TRBJ1-1	CASNWDSGTEAFF	TGTGCCAGCAACTGGGACAGCGGGACTGAAGCTTTCTTT
NA	12	TRBV29-1	TRBJ1-2	CSVAAGLYGYTF	TGCAGCGTTGCGGCAGGGCTGTATGGCTACACCTTC
TRBD1	17	TRBV28	TRBJ1-5	CASSFPGQGVSDQPQHF	TGTGCCAGCAGTTTTCCGGGACAGGGGGTGTCGGATCAGCCCCAGCATTTT
NA	15	TRBV5-1	TRBJ1-1	CASSLAGVIGTEAFF	TGCGCCAGCAGCTTGGCGGGGGTTATAGGCACTGAAGCTTTCTTT
NA	12	TRBV10-1	TRBJ2-7	CASSGPGYEQYF	TGCGCCAGCAGTGGGCCAGGCTACGAGCAGTACTTC
TRBD1	13	TRBV19	TRBJ2-7	CASGQGGDYEQYF	TGTGCCAGCGGACAGGGGGGCGACTACGAGCAGTACTTC
NA	11	TRBV30	TRBJ2-5	CAWSDYETQYF	TGTGCCTGGAGTGACTACGAGACCCAGTACTTC
NA	13	TRBV6-5	TRBJ1-1	CASSSSEPQSAFF	NA
TRBD2	15	TRBV6-5	TRBJ2-3	CASSVGGEFTDTQYF	TGTGCCAGCAGTGTCGGGGGGGAGTTCACAGATACGCAGTATTTT
NA	11	TRBV5-1	TRBJ2-5	CASSPGETQYF	TGCGCCAGCAGCCCCGGGGAGACCCAGTACTTC
NA	16	TRBV4-1	TRBJ1-3	CASSQVSRSSGNTIYF	TGCGCCAGCAGCCAAGTGAGCCGGAGCTCTGGAAACACCATATATTTT
NA	14	TRBV19	TRBJ2-7	CASSTPGTLSEQYF	TGTGCCAGTAGTACCCCCGGGACACTCTCCGAGCAGTACTTC
TRBD1	14	TRBV2	TRBJ2-3	CASSADRGTDTQYF	TGTGCCAGCAGTGCCGACAGGGGCACAGATACGCAGTATTTT
TRBD1	13	TRBV10-1	TRBJ2-7	CASSPGTGGEQYF	TGCGCCAGCAGTCCCGGGACAGGGGGCGAGCAGTACTTC
TRBD1	15	TRBV4-1	TRBJ2-3	CASSQGTAATDTQYF	TGCGCCAGCAGCCAGGGGACAGCCGCCACAGATACGCAGTATTTT
NA	14	TRBV9	TRBJ2-1	CASSLGRTDAEQFF	TGTGCCAGCAGCCTCGGCCGGACTGACGCTGAGCAGTTCTTC
NA	16	TRBV6-6	TRBJ1-4	CASSYSSEGPAGKLFF	TGTGCCAGCAGTTACTCATCCGAGGGCCCTGCCGGAAAACTGTTTTTT
NA	16	TRBV4-1	TRBJ1-5	CASSQDLGRYNQPQHF	TGCGCCAGCAGCCAAGATTTGGGGAGATACAATCAGCCCCAGCATTTT
NA	13	TRBV18	TRBJ1-2	CASSPGLNYGYTF	TGTGCCAGCTCACCGGGGCTTAACTATGGCTACACCTTC
NA	12	TRBV7-9	TRBJ2-2	CASSSDTGELFF	TGTGCCAGCAGCTCGGACACCGGGGAGCTGTTTTTT
NA	16	TRBV19	TRBJ1-1	CASRYSGAQRNTEAFF	TGTGCCAGTAGGTACTCTGGGGCACAGCGGAACACTGAAGCTTTCTTT
NA	15	TRBV7-9	TRBJ2-5	CASSLGLPGMETQYF	TGTGCCAGCAGCTTAGGCCTCCCGGGGATGGAGACCCAGTACTTC
NA	14	TRBV5-1	TRBJ2-3	CASKIGGVTDTQYF	TGCGCCAGCAAAATAGGGGGGGTCACAGATACGCAGTATTTT
TRBD1	16	TRBV5-1	TRBJ1-1	CASSLRPGGFGTEAFF	TGCGCCAGCAGCTTGAGGCCAGGGGGCTTTGGCACTGAAGCTTTCTTT
TRBD2	16	TRBV10-3	TRBJ2-7	CAISLSIGRADNEQYF	TGTGCCATCAGTCTCAGTATCGGGAGGGCCGACAACGAGCAGTACTTC
NA	14	TRBV27	TRBJ2-2	CASSSVTTPGELFF	TGTGCCAGCAGTTCGGTGACTACTCCCGGGGAGCTGTTTTTT
NA	13	TRBV2	TRBJ1-1	CASRDRMNTEAFF	TGTGCCAGCAGGGACAGAATGAACACTGAAGCTTTCTTT
TRBD2	14	TRBV11-2	TRBJ2-7	CASSRTSGAYEQYF	TGTGCCAGCAGCCGAACTAGCGGTGCCTACGAGCAGTACTTC
TRBD1	15	TRBV7-9	TRBJ2-1	CASSFWTGSNNEQFF	TGTGCCAGCAGCTTCTGGACAGGTTCGAACAATGAGCAGTTCTTC
TRBD1	14	TRBV9	TRBJ1-5	CASSVSGGAQPQHF	TGTGCCAGCAGCGTATCAGGGGGTGCTCAGCCCCAGCATTTT
NA	14	TRBV2	TRBJ2-2	CASRSNTNTGELFF	TGTGCCAGCCGATCGAACACGAACACCGGGGAGCTGTTTTTT
NA	16	TRBV5-5	TRBJ1-6	CASSFGRGTYNSPLHF	TGTGCCAGCAGCTTCGGCAGGGGCACCTATAATTCACCCCTCCACTTT
TRBD1	17	TRBV4-1	TRBJ1-4	CASSQAGQGSTNEKLFF	TGCGCCAGCAGCCAAGCCGGACAGGGCTCAACTAATGAAAAACTGTTTTTT
NA	16	TRBV7-9	TRBJ1-4	CASSLNPGSTNEKLFF	TGTGCCAGCAGCTTAAACCCGGGATCGACTAATGAAAAACTGTTTTTT
NA	19	TRBV4-1	TRBJ2-1	CASSLKGQGSDSGYNEQFF	TGCGCCAGCAGCCTTAAGGGGCAGGGGAGTGACTCAGGGTACAATGAGCAGTTCTTC
NA	12	TRBV18	TRBJ2-7	CASSLPLDEQYF	TGTGCCAGCTCCCTCCCCCTTGACGAGCAGTACTTC
TRBD1	15	TRBV19	TRBJ1-1	CASRTGVLMNTEAFF	TGTGCCAGTAGGACAGGGGTTTTAATGAACACTGAAGCTTTCTTT
NA	13	TRBV7-6	TRBJ2-7	CASSLARGHEQYF	TGTGCCAGCAGCTTAGCCAGGGGACACGAGCAGTACTTC
NA	12	TRBV27	TRBJ1-2	CASSPTGDGYTF	TGTGCCAGCAGCCCTACAGGAGATGGCTACACCTTC